The next 14 T cell receptor beta chains were all read from a single sample in a study of blood T cell repertoires in COVID-19. Profiled with immunoSEQ multiplex PCR; TCRdb holds only in-frame clones, not every one. The profile shows approximately 350,000 clones, around 89% of them singletons. What was sequenced was PBMCs or T cells enriched from blood (not recorded which). Receptors originate from a man aged 18 to 29 who had recovered from COVID-19.

J is TRBJ2-1 and V is TRBV19; 7 bases agree with TRBD2. The CDR3 totals 16 residues. Trimming cost V 3 bases and J 7 bases; bases outside gene matches: 12. Germline values: CDR1 LNHDA, CDR2 SQIVND (reference sequence). Here the CDR3 DNA reads TGTGCCAGTAGTATCCCCGGGACTAAGACTCCGAATGAGCAGTTCTTC. Encoded protein: CASSIPGTKTPNEQFF.

V gene TRBV10-1 combines with J gene TRBJ2-1, with 12 bases that match TRBD1. The CDR3 is made up of 13 amino acids. After removal of 9 bases from V and 7 bases from J, the junction contained 4 bases not matched to a gene. Germline-derived CDR1 and CDR2 are WNHNN and SYGVQD (reference sequence). CDR3 protein: CASAGQGANEQFF. In nucleotides, the CDR3 is TGCGCCAGTGCGGGACAGGGGGCTAATGAGCAGTTCTTC.

J is TRBJ1-1 and V is TRBV29-1; D is ambiguous. Germline CDR1 reads SQVTM; CDR2 reads ANQGSEA. This CDR3 has 13 residues. V shed 7 bases and J shed 3 bases, with 15 bases lying between them. CDR3 loop: CSGSGRRDTEAFF. CDR3 nucleotide sequence: TGCAGCGGCAGCGGGCGGCGGGACACTGAAGCTTTCTTT. Full variable domain (missing parts from reference TRBV29-1 and TRBJ1-1): SAVISQKPSRDICQRGTSLTIQCQVDSQVTMMFWYRQQPGQSLTLIATANQGSEATYESGFVIDKFPISRPNLTFSTLTVSNMSPEDSSIYLCSGSGRRDTEAFFGQGTRLTVV.

Only a few counts were recorded for this clone. The V and J genes are TRBV6-5 and TRBJ1-6; D perhaps matches TRBD1 (5 bases). Trimming stripped 0 bases from V and 9 bases from J, with 6 bases between. The CDR3 consists of 13 residues. Germline CDR1 is MNHEY and CDR2 is SVGAGI. The CDR3 DNA reads as TGTGCCAGCAGTTACTCTGGGGCTTCACCCCTCCACTTT. Its protein is CASSYSGASPLHF.

V gene TRBV7-2 combines with J gene TRBJ2-2; 7 positions agree with TRBD2. CDR1 SGHTA and CDR2 FQGNSA come from the germline V gene. V dropped 8 bases and J dropped 0; count of bases not matched to a gene: 9. This CDR3 is 16 amino acids long. The CDR3 DNA reads as TGTGCCAGCCGGGCGGGGCTAGCGGCGAACACCGGGGAGCTGTTTTTT. Translating gives CASRAGLAANTGELFF.

The chain carries TRBV5-8 and TRBJ1-6; 8 positions agree with TRBD1. The germline V gene encodes CDR1 SGHTS and CDR2 YDEGEE. Trimming took 0 bases from V and 14 from J; bases not matched to a gene: 7. The length of the CDR3 is 14 residues. The CDR3 region is CASSLGRDRRSLHF. In DNA form, the CDR3 reads TGTGCCAGCAGCTTGGGACGGGACAGGAGGTCCCTCCACTTT.

The rearrangement links TRBV7-2 to TRBJ2-2; D perhaps matches TRBD2 (5 bases). Per germline, CDR1 SGHTA and CDR2 FQGNSA. The ends were cut back, 5 bases at V and 8 bases at J, with 12 bases in the middle. The CDR3 runs 13 residues. For the CDR3, the DNA is TGTGCCAGCAGCAGCCATTCGGGGGGGGAGCTGTTTTTT. Its protein product is CASSSHSGGELFF.

This clone is a singleton in its sample. J is TRBJ2-3 and V is TRBV3-1 (or the pseudogene TRBV3-2); TRBD1 is a possible D gene (6 bases). The CDR3 has 13 residues. Germline assignment: CDR1 LGHDT and CDR2 YNNKEL (reference sequence). V lost 3 bases to trimming and J lost 7 bases, with 11 bases between them. The CDR3 reads CASSQVGANTQYF. In DNA form, the CDR3 reads TGTGCCAGCAGCCAGGTGGGGGCAAATACGCAGTATTTT.

The chain links TRBV13 to TRBJ1-5, with 8 bases identical to TRBD1. Unmatched junction bases numbered 11, after V lost 5 bases and J lost 8 bases. This CDR3 is 15 amino acids long. Germline values: CDR1 PRHDT, CDR2 FYEKMQ (reference sequence). The CDR3 reads CASSRGDRPLEPQHF. The CDR3 nucleotides read TGTGCCAGCAGCCGGGGGGACAGGCCCCTGGAGCCCCAGCATTTT.

The chain combines TRBV2 with TRBJ2-5, with D possibly matching TRBD2 (5 bases). V was pared by 2 bases and J by 2 bases, with 6 bases between. The CDR3 sequence is 13 residues long. From germline, CDR1 is SNHLY and CDR2 FYNNEI. The CDR3 DNA reads as TGTGCCAGCAGTGAATCGGGGCAAGAGACCCAGTACTTC. Protein product: CASSESGQETQYF.

V usage is TRBV6-1 and J usage is TRBJ2-1, with 11 bases identical to TRBD2. There are 15 residues in the CDR3. After removal of 1 base from V and 9 bases from J, the junction contained 5 bases not matched to a gene. The germline CDR1 and CDR2 sequences are MNHNS and SASEGT. The CDR3 loop is CASSEELAGVLEQFF. As DNA, the CDR3 is TGTGCCAGCAGTGAAGAACTAGCGGGAGTCCTTGAGCAGTTCTTC.

The CDR3 DNA sequence: TGTGCCAGCAGTGTGGGTGGGAGCCGCCCCACAGATACGCAGTATTTT. Translated: CASSVGGSRPTDTQYF. The V gene is TRBV28, the J gene TRBJ2-3; the D gene is possibly TRBD2 (5 bases). The V end lost 5 bases, the J end lost 2 bases, and 17 bases lay between the germline ends. Germline V gene lookup returns CDR1 MDHEN and CDR2 SYDVKM. The CDR3 is 16 residues long.

This chain uses TRBV18 with TRBJ1-2, with D maybe TRBD1 (6 bases). The CDR3 has 15 residues. Trimming shortened V by 3 bases and J by 8 bases, and 19 bases separated the two germline ends. Germline CDR1 is KGHSH and CDR2 is LQKENI. The CDR3 DNA reads TGTGCCAGCTCACCCCCGACAGGCTATTTCGACGGCTACACCTTC. Its protein is CASSPPTGYFDGYTF. The full variable domain, completed using reference TRBV18 and TRBJ1-2, is NAGVMQNPRHLVRRRGQEARLRCSPMKGHSHVYWYRQLPEEGLKFMVYLQKENIIDESGMPKERFSAEFPKEGPSILRIQQVVRGDSAAYFCASSPPTGYFDGYTFGSGTRLTVV.

V is TRBV10-2 and J is TRBJ1-5; D is uncertain. V was clipped by 6 bases and J by 7 bases, with 13 bases between them. Germline-derived CDR1 and CDR2 are WSHSY and SAAADI. The CDR3 sequence is 13 residues long. The CDR3 DNA follows: TGCGCCAGCAGGGCGGGGTTTGGCCAGCCCCAGCATTTT. It specifies CASRAGFGQPQHF.